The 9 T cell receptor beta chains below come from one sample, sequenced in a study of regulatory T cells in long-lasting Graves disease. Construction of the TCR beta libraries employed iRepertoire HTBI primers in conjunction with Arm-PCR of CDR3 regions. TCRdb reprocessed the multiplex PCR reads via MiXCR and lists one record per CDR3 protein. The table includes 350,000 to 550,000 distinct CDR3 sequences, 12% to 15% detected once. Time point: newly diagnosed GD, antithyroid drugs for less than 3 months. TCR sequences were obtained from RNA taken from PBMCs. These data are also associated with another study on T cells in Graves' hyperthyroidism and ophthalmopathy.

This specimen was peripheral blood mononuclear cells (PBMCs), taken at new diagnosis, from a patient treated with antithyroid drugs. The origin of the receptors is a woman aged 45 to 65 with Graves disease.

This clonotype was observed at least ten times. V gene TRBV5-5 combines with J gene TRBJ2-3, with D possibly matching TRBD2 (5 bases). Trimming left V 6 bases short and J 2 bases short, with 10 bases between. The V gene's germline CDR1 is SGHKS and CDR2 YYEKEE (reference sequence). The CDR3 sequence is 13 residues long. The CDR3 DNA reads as TGTGCCAGCACCCAGACTAACACAGATACGCAGTATTTT. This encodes CASTQTNTDTQYF.

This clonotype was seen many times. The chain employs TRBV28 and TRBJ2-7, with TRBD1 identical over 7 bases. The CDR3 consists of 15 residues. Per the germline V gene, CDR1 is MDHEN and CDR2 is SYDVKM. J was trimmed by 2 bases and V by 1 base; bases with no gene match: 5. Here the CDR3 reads CASSLSSGTAYEQYF. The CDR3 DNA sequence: TGTGCCAGCAGTTTATCTTCCGGGACAGCCTACGAGCAGTACTTC.

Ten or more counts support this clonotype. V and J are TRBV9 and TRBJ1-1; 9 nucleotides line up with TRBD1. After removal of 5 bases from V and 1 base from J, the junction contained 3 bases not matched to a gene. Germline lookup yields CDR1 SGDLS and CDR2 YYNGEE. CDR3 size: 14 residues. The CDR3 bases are TGTGCCAGCAGTCAACAGGGGGCGAACACTGAAGCTTTCTTT. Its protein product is CASSQQGANTEAFF.

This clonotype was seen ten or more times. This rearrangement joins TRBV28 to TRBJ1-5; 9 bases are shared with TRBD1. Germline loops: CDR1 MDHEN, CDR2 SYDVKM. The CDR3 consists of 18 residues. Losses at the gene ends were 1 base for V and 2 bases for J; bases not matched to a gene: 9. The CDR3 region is CASSLYGTGLSGNQPQHF. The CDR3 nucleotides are TGTGCCAGCAGTTTATATGGGACAGGGTTATCAGGCAATCAGCCCCAGCATTTT.

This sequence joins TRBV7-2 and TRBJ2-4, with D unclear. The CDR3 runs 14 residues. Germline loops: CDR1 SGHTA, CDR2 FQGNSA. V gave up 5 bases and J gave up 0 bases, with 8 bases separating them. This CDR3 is CASSPEIAKNIQYF. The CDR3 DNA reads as TGTGCCAGCAGCCCGGAGATAGCCAAAAACATTCAGTACTTC.

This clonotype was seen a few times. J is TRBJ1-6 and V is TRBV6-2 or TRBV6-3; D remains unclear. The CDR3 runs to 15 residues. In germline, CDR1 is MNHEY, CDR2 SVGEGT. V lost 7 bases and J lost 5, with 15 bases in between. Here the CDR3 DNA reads TGTGCCAGCACTCCAACGACAAGTCATAATTCACCCCTCCACTTT. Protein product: CASTPTTSHNSPLHF.

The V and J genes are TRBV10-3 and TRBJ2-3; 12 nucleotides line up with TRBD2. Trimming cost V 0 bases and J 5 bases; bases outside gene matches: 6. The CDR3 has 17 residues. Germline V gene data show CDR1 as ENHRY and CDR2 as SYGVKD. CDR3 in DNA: TGTGCCATCAGTGAGTCTCTAGCGGGAGGGATAAAAGATACGCAGTATTTT. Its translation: CAISESLAGGIKDTQYF.

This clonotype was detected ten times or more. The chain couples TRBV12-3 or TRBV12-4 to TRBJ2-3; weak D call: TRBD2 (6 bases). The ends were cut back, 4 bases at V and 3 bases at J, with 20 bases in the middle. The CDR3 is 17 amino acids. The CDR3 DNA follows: TGTGCCAGCAGTTCCCTCCGGGACTCAGCCACGACAGATACGCAGTATTTT. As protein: CASSSLRDSATTDTQYF.

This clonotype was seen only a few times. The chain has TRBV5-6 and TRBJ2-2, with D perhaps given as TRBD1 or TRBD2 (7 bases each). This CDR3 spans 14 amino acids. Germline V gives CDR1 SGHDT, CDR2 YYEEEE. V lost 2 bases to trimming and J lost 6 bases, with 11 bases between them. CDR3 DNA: TGTGCCAGCAGCTTCAGGGGGGGGGCCGGGGAGCTGTTTTTT. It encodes CASSFRGGAGELFF.